The entry below gives a single T cell receptor (beta chain) sequence along with its context. Its specificity is unknown. This sample was taken from a study of shared clonotypes between healthy human individuals. Study in general: Plates per donor: three CD4 naive, three CD4 memory, two CD8 naive, one CD8 memory.

Overall study findings and caveats: Generation probability values for non-shared clonotypes were lower than those for clonotypes shared by all four donors.

Germline CDR1 reads SGHTA; CDR2 reads FQGNSA. V was cut by 4 bases and J by 4 bases, with 8 bases left in between. The length of the CDR3 is 12 residues. Genomic DNA of every subset was divided equally among multiple immunoSEQ plates. The method was immunoSEQ multiplex PCR; TCRdb's version includes in-frame clones alone and lacks a portion of them. The sample consists of more than 550,000 clones, around 90% of them appearing once. This sequence was found in a man aged 18 to 35 in good health. Some clones in this sample may be carry-over from other donors' samples. V is TRBV7-2 and J is TRBJ2-7, with D hard to call. The sequencing sample was made of memory CD8+ T cells from PBMCs. Subset here: CD45RO+ cells pooled with CCR7-negative TemRA cells. CDR3 sequence reads: CASSSPSYEQYF. DNA for the CDR3: TGTGCCAGCAGCTCCCCCTCATACGAGCAGTACTTC.